Below, 4 T cell receptor beta chains from the same sample are listed, as sequenced in a study of control samples from healthy donors and cancer patients. Sequenced by immunoSEQ multiplex PCR; TCRdb stores in-frame clones only, minus some. Among about 80,000 clones listed, roughly 91% were seen once. Sequenced sample: blood. The receptors shown here come from a man over 45 in good health.

This chain uses TRBV2 with TRBJ1-5; D may be TRBD1 (5 bases). The germline CDR1 and CDR2 sequences are SNHLY and FYNNEI. Trimming left V 4 bases short and J 4 bases short, with 14 bases between. The CDR3 contains 15 residues. The CDR3 protein is CASSATGHGNQPQHF. The CDR3, as DNA: TGTGCCAGCAGTGCCACCGGACACGGTAATCAGCCCCAGCATTTT.

The chain employs TRBV10-3 and TRBJ1-1, with 10 positions matching TRBD1. V shed 7 bases and J 5 bases; nucleotides not matched to a gene: 7. This CDR3 is built from 14 residues. Germline assignment: CDR1 ENHRY and CDR2 SYGVKD. CDR3: CAITATGGETEAFF. Written as DNA, the CDR3 is TGTGCCATCACCGCGACAGGGGGCGAAACTGAAGCTTTCTTT.

This clone was seen once. The chain joins TRBV7-6 to TRBJ1-5, with no clear D. From germline, CDR1 is SGHVS and CDR2 FNYEAQ. This CDR3 comprises 15 residues. The V end was cut by 3 bases, the J end by 9 bases, with 18 bases between. The CDR3 region has the DNA TGTGCCAGCAGCTTGGGAGCGGGGTCGGATCGGCCCCAGCATTTT. Protein product: CASSLGAGSDRPQHF.

The chain employs TRBV18 and TRBJ1-1; a possible D gene is TRBD1 (6 bases). V shed 2 bases and J shed 5 bases, with 9 bases lying between them. The CDR3 length is 13 residues. Looked up from germline, CDR1 is KGHSH and CDR2 is LQKENI. The CDR3 DNA reads TGTGCCAGCTCACCAGACAGGTGGACTGAAGCTTTCTTT. It specifies CASSPDRWTEAFF.